The source of this T cell receptor (beta chain) is a study of long-term antiretroviral therapy in people with HIV. A remark on this clone: Its specificity is not known.

The CDR3 extends over 15 amino acids. V shed 5 bases and J shed 6 bases, with 17 bases lying between them. CDR1 SGHAT and CDR2 FQNNGV come from the germline V gene. The run of the v3.0 immunoSEQ assay was at survey level. The table came from immunoSEQ multiplex PCR; TCRdb's copy has only in-frame clones and leaves some out. The sample holds 13,000 or so clones; roughly 80% are singletons and the top ten take around 13%. Sampling of each donor yielded at least one pre-ART PBMC sample and at least two post-ART PBMC samples. Regarding the study as a whole: Controls had broader CDR3 length ranges than HIV repertoires did. Clonal expansions arising prior to ART prevailed in the repertoire at every time point.

Sequenced here: unsorted PBMCs, sampled 3.2 years before starting antiretroviral therapy. This sequence was found in a man aged 35-49 years with HIV. This sequence joins TRBV11-2 and TRBJ1-5; D unclear. The CDR3 reads CASSLDGESGQPQHF. CDR3 in DNA: TGTGCCAGCAGCCTCGACGGGGAGTCGGGTCAGCCCCAGCATTTT.